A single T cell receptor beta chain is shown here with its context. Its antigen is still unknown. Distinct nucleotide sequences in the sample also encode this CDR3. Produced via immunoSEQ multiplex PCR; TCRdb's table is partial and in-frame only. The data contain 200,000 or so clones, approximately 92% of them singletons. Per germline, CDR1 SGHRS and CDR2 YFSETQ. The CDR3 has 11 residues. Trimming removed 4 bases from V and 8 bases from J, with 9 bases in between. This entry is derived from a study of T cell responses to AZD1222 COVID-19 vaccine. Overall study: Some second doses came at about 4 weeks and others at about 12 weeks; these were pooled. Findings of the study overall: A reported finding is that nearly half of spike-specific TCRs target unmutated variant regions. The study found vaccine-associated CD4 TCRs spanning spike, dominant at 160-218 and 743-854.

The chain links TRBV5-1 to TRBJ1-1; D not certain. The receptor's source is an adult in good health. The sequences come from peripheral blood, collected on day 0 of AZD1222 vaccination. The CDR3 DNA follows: TGCGCCAGCAGCCTCGAGGGCGAAGCTTTCTTT. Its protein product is CASSLEGEAFF.